The rows below give T cell receptor beta chains drawn from one sample of a study of blood T cell repertoires in COVID-19. Produced via immunoSEQ multiplex PCR; TCRdb's table is partial and in-frame only. The table has 350,000 to 550,000 clones, 87% seen once. The sequenced sample was PBMCs or T cells enriched from blood (not recorded which). The receptors were gathered from a woman between 18 and 29 years old with acute COVID-19. CDR3s include the opening cysteine and the closing phenylalanine or tryptophan. Each record gives: J gene, V gene, CDR3 length, CDR3 protein.

j_call: TRBJ2-7
v_call: TRBV27
cdr3_length: 13
cdr3_aa: CASSFDRGHEQYF

j_call: TRBJ2-1
v_call: TRBV27
cdr3_length: 15
cdr3_aa: CASSVGSITYNEQFF

j_call: TRBJ2-3
v_call: TRBV24-1
cdr3_length: 14
cdr3_aa: CATSAGANTDTQYF

j_call: TRBJ2-3
v_call: TRBV6-2/TRBV6-3
cdr3_length: 15
cdr3_aa: CASSWLAGGTDTQYF

j_call: TRBJ1-6
v_call: TRBV19
cdr3_length: 14
cdr3_aa: CASSIGQGGSPLHF

j_call: TRBJ1-1
v_call: TRBV3-1/TRBV3-2
cdr3_length: 13
cdr3_aa: CASSSLGQEESFF

j_call: TRBJ2-4
v_call: TRBV2
cdr3_length: 14
cdr3_aa: CASWDRAAKNIQYF

j_call: TRBJ2-6
v_call: TRBV28
cdr3_length: 17
cdr3_aa: CASSLNRGSSGANVLTF

j_call: TRBJ2-2
v_call: TRBV7-9
cdr3_length: 15
cdr3_aa: CASGVTKRDTGELFF

j_call: TRBJ1-1
v_call: TRBV6-1
cdr3_length: 13
cdr3_aa: CASSEIRDREAFF

j_call: TRBJ1-5
v_call: TRBV28
cdr3_length: 15
cdr3_aa: CASSLSDRKNQPQHF

j_call: TRBJ2-5
v_call: TRBV6-5
cdr3_length: 15
cdr3_aa: CASSHRSADEETQYF

j_call: TRBJ2-7
v_call: TRBV19
cdr3_length: 16
cdr3_aa: CASSIDLGGGRNEQYF

j_call: TRBJ2-7
v_call: TRBV6-5
cdr3_length: 15
cdr3_aa: CASSYLAGNTYEQYF

j_call: TRBJ2-5
v_call: TRBV12-3/TRBV12-4
cdr3_length: 13
cdr3_aa: CASSLGRGETQYF

j_call: TRBJ2-2
v_call: TRBV4-1
cdr3_length: 14
cdr3_aa: CASSQDGRAGELFF

j_call: TRBJ2-7
v_call: TRBV11-2
cdr3_length: 15
cdr3_aa: CASSLFRDREYEQYF

j_call: TRBJ1-4
v_call: TRBV6-1
cdr3_length: 17
cdr3_aa: CASSEGTGRATNEKLFF

j_call: TRBJ1-4
v_call: TRBV29-1
cdr3_length: 11
cdr3_aa: CSVERGGEMFF

j_call: TRBJ1-4
v_call: TRBV4-3
cdr3_length: 15
cdr3_aa: CASSQVRSTNEKLFF

j_call: TRBJ2-5
v_call: TRBV29-1
cdr3_length: 15
cdr3_aa: CSVGGSGGLQETQYF

j_call: TRBJ1-5
v_call: TRBV7-2
cdr3_length: 15
cdr3_aa: CASSLSQGSNQPQHF

j_call: TRBJ2-7
v_call: TRBV7-2
cdr3_length: 13
cdr3_aa: CASHPGQSYEQYF

j_call: TRBJ2-1
v_call: TRBV4-3
cdr3_length: 14
cdr3_aa: CASSQGARGNEQFF

j_call: TRBJ2-2
v_call: TRBV29-1
cdr3_length: 17
cdr3_aa: CSAMPGLAGGPDGELFF

j_call: TRBJ2-2
v_call: TRBV7-6
cdr3_length: 15
cdr3_aa: CASSSLAGGDGELFF